This T cell receptor beta chain was found in a study of cytomegalovirus exposure and HLA in healthy donors. Overall study findings and caveats: The tendency of first-cohort TCR clusters to co-occur in the 110 or so validation repertoires emerged from a later analysis.

Germline lookup yields CDR1 MDHEN and CDR2 SYDVKM. The CDR3 covers 13 residues. J was trimmed by 5 bases and V by 6 bases; bases with no gene match: 2. In the case of this clone: Its antigen is undetermined.

Here immunoSEQ multiplex PCR was the method, and the copy in TCRdb shows in-frame clones only, minus some. The repertoire holds roughly 200,000 clones, with roughly 80% as singletons. Sequenced sample: PBMCs. This clonotype was sampled from a woman aged 18-29 years in good health and CMV-seropositive. The V call is TRBV28, the J call TRBJ1-5, with 9 bases that match TRBD1. The CDR3 bases are TGTGCCAGCAGGGACAGGGGATATCAGCCCCAGCATTTT. Protein product: CASRDRGYQPQHF.